The 24 T cell receptor beta chains reported below all come from one sample, sequenced in a study of a mutant IDH1 vaccine in newly diagnosed glioma. The method was immunoSEQ multiplex PCR; TCRdb's version includes in-frame clones alone and lacks a portion of them. Of 41,000 or so clones listed, over 75% were seen once; the top ten hold around 1.5%. The time point here: week 35, safety follow-up. Mutant IDH1 20-mer peptide, at 300 ug, made up each vaccine dose, with topical imiquimod. Their cognate antigens are unknown. The sequences come from PBMCs, collected from a glioma patient whose treatment included an IDH1 peptide vaccine. Receptors originate from a man aged 40-55 years with glioma.

This sequence joins TRBV7-2 and TRBJ1-6; D is perhaps TRBD1 (5 bases). The length of the CDR3 is 16 residues. CDR1 SGHTA and CDR2 FQGNSA come from the germline V gene. Deletions cut 4 bases from V and 6 bases from J, with 16 bases between. In DNA, the CDR3 is TGTGCCAGCAGCTCAATCTCCGGGACGGGTAATTCACCCCTCCACTTT. Protein: CASSSISGTGNSPLHF.

The gene calls are TRBV5-6 and TRBJ1-1; 7 bases are shared with TRBD1. Germline V gene data show CDR1 as SGHDT and CDR2 as YYEEEE. The CDR3 runs to 15 residues. V was clipped by 0 bases and J by 10 bases; unmatched bases: 12. This CDR3 is CASSLGDRSPLIAFF. In DNA, the CDR3 is TGTGCCAGCAGCTTGGGGGACAGATCACCCCTGATAGCTTTCTTT.

This chain joins TRBV27 and TRBJ2-1, with D perhaps TRBD2 (5 bases). The germline gives CDR1 MNHEY, CDR2 SMNVEV (reference sequence). Trimming left V 2 bases short and J 4 bases short, with 15 bases between. CDR3 length: 16 residues. In DNA, the CDR3 is TGTGCCAGCAGTTTACTGTCGTTGGGCGGGTACAATGAGCAGTTCTTC. Translated: CASSLLSLGGYNEQFF.

This clone has only one observation. The chain has TRBV6-5 and TRBJ2-3; D possibly corresponds to TRBD1 (5 bases). V shed 0 bases and J shed 0 bases, with 7 bases lying between them. Looked up from germline, CDR1 is MNHEY and CDR2 is SVGAGI. The CDR3 length is 15 residues. This CDR3 is CASSYSTASTDTQYF. As DNA, the CDR3 is TGTGCCAGCAGTTACTCGACAGCTAGCACAGATACGCAGTATTTT.

V and J are TRBV9 and TRBJ2-2, with 14 positions matching TRBD2. V lost 4 bases and J lost 5; bases outside the gene matches: 4. This CDR3 has 16 amino acids. The V gene's germline CDR1 is SGDLS and CDR2 YYNGEE. Here the CDR3 DNA reads TGTGCCAGCAGCCTAGGGACTAGCGGGAGTACCGGGGAGCTGTTTTTT. Amino acid sequence: CASSLGTSGSTGELFF.

This chain joins TRBV2 and TRBJ1-1; D gene uncertain. Per germline, CDR1 SNHLY and CDR2 FYNNEI. Trimming removed 7 bases from V and 5 bases from J, with 8 bases in between. This CDR3 contains 11 residues. CDR3 DNA sequence: TGTGCCAGCATCGGGCCAACTGAAGCTTTCTTT. Its protein is CASIGPTEAFF.

The V gene is TRBV2, the J gene TRBJ2-2; TRBD1 agrees at 7 bases. The CDR3 totals 14 residues. CDR1 SNHLY and CDR2 FYNNEI come from the germline V gene. With 11 bases clipped from V and 5 bases from J, the junction kept 11 bases outside the gene matches. Here the CDR3 reads CAGPPDRVTGELFF. The CDR3 bases are TGTGCCGGACCCCCCGACAGGGTGACCGGGGAGCTGTTTTTT.

Only one count was recorded for this clone. Germline and junction disagree at one end, which may indicate a read error. The chain uses TRBV2 and TRBJ2-6, with D maybe TRBD1 (7 bases). CDR1 is SNHLY, CDR2 FYNNEI, per germline. CDR3 length: 21 residues. The CDR3 DNA reads as TGTGCCAGCAGCGAAGGGGGGACAGCCTTAAGTTTCTACTCTGGGGCCAACGTCCTGACTTTC. This translates into CASSEGGTALSFYSGANVLTF.

The chain carries TRBV4-1 and TRBJ1-5; the D is unclear. The germline V gene encodes CDR1 MGHRA and CDR2 YSYEKL. The CDR3 spans 15 residues. Trimming shortened V by 0 bases and J by 6 bases, and 12 bases separated the two germline ends. The CDR3 DNA is TGCGCCAGCAGCCAAGATTTCGGCTTTACTCAGCCCCAGCATTTT. This gives the protein CASSQDFGFTQPQHF.

The genes are TRBV5-5 and TRBJ2-7, with no clear D. The CDR3 is made up of 14 amino acids. Germline CDR1 SGHKS, CDR2 YYEKEE (reference sequence). Trimming shortened V by 7 bases and J by 7 bases, and 21 bases separated the two germline ends. CDR3 sequence reads: CASGDDPLVGEQYV. The CDR3 region has the DNA TGTGCCAGCGGGGATGATCCACTCGTGGGTGAGCAGTACGTC.

This chain connects TRBV4-3 to TRBJ2-7, with 8 bases aligning to TRBD2. The CDR3 length is 16 residues. V dropped 0 bases and J dropped 7; count of bases not matched to a gene: 11. Germline CDR1 is LGHNA and CDR2 is YSLEER. For the CDR3, the DNA is TGCGCCAGCAGCCAAGATATGAGCGGGAGCCAGGCGGAGCAGTACTTC. Protein product: CASSQDMSGSQAEQYF.

V is TRBV7-8 and J is TRBJ2-3; 10 nucleotides line up with TRBD1. Losses at the gene ends were 5 bases for V and 2 bases for J; bases not matched to a gene: 13. Germline V gene sequence: CDR1 SGHVS, CDR2 FQNEAQ. This CDR3 contains 18 residues. This chain's CDR3 is CASSVGQGSPFLTDTQYF. In nucleotides, the CDR3 is TGTGCCAGCAGCGTGGGACAGGGGAGCCCATTTCTCACAGATACGCAGTATTTT.

The chain links TRBV4-3 to TRBJ2-7; D possibly uses TRBD1 or TRBD2 (5 bases each). Trimming took off 0 bases at V and 3 bases at J, with 9 bases between the two ends. Germline CDR1 reads LGHNA; CDR2 reads YSLEER. The CDR3 contains 14 residues. CDR3 sequence reads: CASSQDRGGYEQYF. For the CDR3, the DNA is TGCGCCAGCAGCCAAGATCGTGGGGGCTACGAGCAGTACTTC.

The chain couples TRBV4-1 to TRBJ2-7; 7 bases are a match to TRBD1. Losses at the gene ends were 2 bases for V and 1 base for J; bases not matched to a gene: 5. CDR3 length: 15 amino acids. Germline V CDR1 and CDR2: MGHRA, YSYEKL. As DNA, the CDR3 is TGCGCCAGCAGCCAACCGGACAGGCCGTCCTACGAGCAGTACTTC. This translates into CASSQPDRPSYEQYF.

The chain links TRBV10-3 to TRBJ2-6; a weak D match, TRBD1 (6 bases). This CDR3 has 17 residues. V was clipped by 2 bases and J by 1 base, with 12 bases between them. Per germline, CDR1 ENHRY and CDR2 SYGVKD. CDR3 loop: CAISEGGSPSGANVLTF. The CDR3 nucleotides read TGTGCCATCAGTGAGGGGGGCAGCCCTTCTGGGGCCAACGTCCTGACTTTC.

V usage is TRBV19 and J usage is TRBJ1-2, with 9 bases aligning to TRBD1. After removal of 2 bases from V and 0 bases from J, the junction contained 4 bases not matched to a gene. Germline V gene data show CDR1 as LNHDA and CDR2 as SQIVND (reference sequence). This CDR3 spans 16 amino acids. The DNA for the CDR3 is TGTGCCAGTAGTATAAGTCGGGACAGGGCTAACTATGGCTACACCTTC. It translates to CASSISRDRANYGYTF.

The chain carries TRBV10-3 and TRBJ1-1; D uncertain. Germline CDR1 is ENHRY and CDR2 is SYGVKD. Trimming pared 10 bases from V and 6 bases from J, leaving 24 bases between. The CDR3 covers 15 residues. CDR3 coding DNA: TGTGCCACCAGCCCCCGGGAGAAGAGCCAGCCTGAAGCTTTCTTT. Protein product: CATSPREKSQPEAFF.

The rearrangement links TRBV30 to TRBJ1-5; D is ambiguous. CDR1 is GTSNPN and CDR2 is SVGIG in the germline V gene (reference sequence). The CDR3 spans 14 residues. Between the trimmed V and J ends, which lost 2 bases and 1 base, there was a span of 9 bases. The CDR3 DNA reads TGTGCCTGGAGTCGGACGGTAAGCAATCAGCCCCAGCATTTT. This translates into CAWSRTVSNQPQHF.

The chain is built from TRBV4-3 and TRBJ2-7; D ambiguous. V was clipped by 0 bases and J by 0 bases, with 6 bases between them. The CDR3 totals 14 residues. CDR1 is LGHNA, CDR2 YSLEER, per germline. CDR3 protein: CASSQDLYSYEQYF. DNA for the CDR3: TGCGCCAGCAGCCAAGATCTGTACTCCTACGAGCAGTACTTC.

V usage is TRBV7-2 and J usage is TRBJ1-2, with 9 bases lining up with TRBD1. J gave up 3 bases and V 5 bases, and 4 bases lay outside the gene matches. This CDR3 region has 14 residues. Germline CDR1 and CDR2: SGHTA and FQGNSA. CDR3 nucleotide sequence: TGTGCCAGCAGCGGAACAGGGGGCGACTATGGCTACACCTTC. This sequence encodes CASSGTGGDYGYTF.

CDR3 nucleotides: TGTGCCAGCAGTTTGGACCTTGAGACCCAGTACTTC. Translating gives CASSLDLETQYF. The chain is built from TRBV27 and TRBJ2-5; no clear D. Germline V gene lookup returns CDR1 MNHEY and CDR2 SMNVEV (reference sequence). Trimming left V 3 bases short and J 5 bases short, with 7 bases between. This CDR3 has 12 amino acids.

The chain links TRBV19 to TRBJ1-2, with TRBD1 identical over 7 bases. Germline V gene sequence: CDR1 LNHDA, CDR2 SQIVND (reference sequence). V lost 1 base, J lost 7 bases, and 0 bases stayed unmatched. The CDR3 spans 12 residues. The CDR3 region is CASSIGTGGYTF. In nucleotides, the CDR3 is TGTGCCAGTAGTATAGGGACAGGTGGCTACACCTTC.

The chain links TRBV7-9 to TRBJ2-2; 12 nucleotides match TRBD2. The CDR3 is 16 residues long. J gave up 1 base and V 4 bases, and 1 base lay outside the gene matches. In germline, CDR1 is SEHNR, CDR2 FQNEAQ (reference sequence). For the CDR3, the DNA is TGTGCCAGCAGCTCTAGCGGGAGGGGGAACACCGGGGAGCTGTTTTTT. Translated, it gives CASSSSGRGNTGELFF.

Comment on this clone: At one end the junction does not follow the germline gene, possibly because of a read error. The V and J genes are TRBV29-1 and TRBJ1-2, with TRBD1 matching over 10 bases. Germline V gene sequence: CDR1 SQVTM, CDR2 ANQGSEA. CDR3 length: 15 amino acids. In nucleotides, the CDR3 is TGCAGCGCTGAAGATGGGGGCGGGACAGGGGTTAAAGGGACCTTC. Encoded protein: CSAEDGGGTGVKGTF.